Listed below are T cell receptor beta chains from one sample, sequenced in a study of blood T cell repertoires in COVID-19. Data came from immunoSEQ multiplex PCR; TCRdb stores just in-frame clones and leaves some out. The data show 75,000 to 90,000 clones, 90% seen once. Sequenced material: peripheral blood. Receptors were obtained from a man aged 18 to 29 with COVID-19, enrolled during active disease. Both conserved end residues are part of each CDR3. Each record gives: V gene, J gene, D gene, CDR3 protein. D genes are given only for firm matches.

>TRBV4-1|TRBJ1-2|NA
CASSQEGGPYGYTF
>TRBV7-9|TRBJ2-1|NA
CASSAPGFSGEGYNEQFF
>TRBV7-2|TRBJ2-3|TRBD2
CASSPLAGGSTDTQYF
>TRBV21-1|TRBJ1-2|NA
CARGSGTGYGYTF
>TRBV14|TRBJ2-7|TRBD1
CASSQGDRGYEQYF
>TRBV2|TRBJ2-7|TRBD2
CASSNSGRVYEQYF
>TRBV19|TRBJ2-1|TRBD2
CASSILREYNEQFF
>TRBV28|TRBJ1-4|NA
CASSLSGLGIGSTNEKLFF
>TRBV7-2|TRBJ2-5|TRBD1
CASSPQGAGETQYF
>TRBV15|TRBJ1-1|TRBD1
CATSRGGQGFTEAFF
>TRBV4-3|TRBJ1-1|TRBD1
CASSHGTGGMAFF
>TRBV28|TRBJ1-1|NA
CASSFQGTLNTEAFF
>TRBV2|TRBJ2-1|TRBD2
CASPGLADNEQFF
>TRBV7-8|TRBJ2-6|NA
CASSLDANSGANVLTF
>TRBV27|TRBJ2-7|NA
CASSLAATVASYEQYF
>TRBV30|TRBJ2-7|TRBD1
CAWSFGTGSSYEQYF
>TRBV6-5|TRBJ2-5|NA
CASRFDRTGAQYF
>TRBV11-3|TRBJ2-2|NA
CASSSLAFGELFF
>TRBV28|TRBJ1-5|NA
CASSSQAIYNQPQHF
>TRBV7-8|TRBJ1-4|NA
CASSLERTAEKLLF
>TRBV7-3|TRBJ2-1|TRBD1
CASRPDRGRGCEQFF
>TRBV24-1|TRBJ2-1|TRBD1
CATSAWTGDFDEQFF
>TRBV4-1|TRBJ2-7|NA
CASSPRSGSSYEQYF
>TRBV2|TRBJ2-7|NA
CASSEPSAGSSYEQYF
>TRBV4-3|TRBJ1-2|NA
CASSQAAGRYGYTF
>TRBV9|TRBJ2-4|TRBD1
CASSPGTGGPFGIQYF
>TRBV29-1|TRBJ2-7|NA
CSVEGMTTREQYF
>TRBV24-1|TRBJ2-5|TRBD2
CATSGVASGSLETQYF
>TRBV19|TRBJ1-6|TRBD1
CATTTGKGSPLHF
>TRBV28|TRBJ2-3|NA
CASSLHTGLDTQYF
>TRBV13|TRBJ2-1|NA
CASSSNLGDEQFF
>TRBV6-2/TRBV6-3|TRBJ2-3|NA
CASSTQTAWGTDTQYF
>TRBV7-6|TRBJ2-1|TRBD2
CASSTGTSGINEQFF
>TRBV19|TRBJ1-4|NA
CASSPRGFLGREKLLF
>TRBV6-5|TRBJ1-5|TRBD1
CASRGDRARGQPQHF
>TRBV7-3|TRBJ2-3|TRBD1
CASSSTGTGTDTQYF
>TRBV13|TRBJ2-7|TRBD1
CASSFSPGQGPSYEQYF
>TRBV6-6|TRBJ2-1|TRBD2
CASSYWGSGSLNEQFF
>TRBV30|TRBJ1-6|NA
CAWSYRDNSPLHF
>TRBV11-2|TRBJ2-7|TRBD2
CASSLDAGGVGFGYEQYF
>TRBV7-2|TRBJ2-1|TRBD1
CASSLVVGGRNEQFF
>TRBV6-4|TRBJ2-3|NA
CASSSSGETDTQYF
>TRBV6-5|TRBJ2-2|NA
CASSRTGWTGELFF
>TRBV25-1|TRBJ2-1|TRBD2
CASSEGRLAGWNEQFF
>TRBV24-1|TRBJ1-1|NA
CATSFGVEAFF
>TRBV29-1|TRBJ1-5|TRBD1
CSVGTGYSNQPQHF
>TRBV10-3|TRBJ1-6|TRBD1
CAISDAGGRMNSPLHF
>TRBV4-3|TRBJ2-7|NA
CASSQADRPTYEQYF
>TRBV7-8|TRBJ1-5|NA
CASSLHRSGNQPQHF
>TRBV2|TRBJ2-7|NA
CASSEGGDEQYF
>TRBV27|TRBJ1-5|TRBD1
CASSLSRTGAQPQHF
>TRBV27|TRBJ2-5|NA
CASSSQGLGPEEETQYF
>TRBV6-5|TRBJ1-2|NA
CASSPPRAAGGYTF